The sequence of this T cell receptor (beta chain) was determined in a study of immune evolution from preneoplasia to lung adenocarcinoma. Profiled with immunoSEQ multiplex PCR; TCRdb holds only in-frame clones, not every one. In the table there are under 45,000 clones, around 85% of which are singletons. The CDR3 is 14 amino acids. The V gene lost 1 base and the J gene lost 5 bases, with 12 bases spanning the gap. CDR1 is SGHRS and CDR2 is YFSETQ in the germline V gene. As concerns this clone: The target antigen is unknown.

Study-wide points: Highest clonality occurred in KRAS-mutant, not EGFR-mutant or double wild-type, nodules.

The sequence was obtained from a person in their 60s with lung adenocarcinoma. The specimen was FFPE invasive lung adenocarcinoma tissue. The chain couples TRBV5-1 to TRBJ1-1; a weak D match, TRBD1 (5 bases). The CDR3 coding sequence is TGCGCCAGCAGCTTGAAGGGGCAGGGTACTGAAGCTTTCTTT. It yields the protein CASSLKGQGTEAFF.